This TCR beta chain was identified in a study of T cell responses to AZD1222 COVID-19 vaccine. The method was immunoSEQ multiplex PCR; TCRdb's version includes in-frame clones alone and lacks a portion of them. The sample holds 250,000 to 300,000 clones, approximately 94% seen once. Researchers grouped second doses given at about 4 or about 12 weeks into one pool. The study, taken as a whole, reports: Nearly half of the spike-specific TCRs reportedly recognize variant regions that carry no mutations. Most donors were white British and more were female, and clonal diversity was possibly underestimated. Among those given AZD1222, only five to seven were seropositive at baseline.

Of note for this clone: The antigen remains undetermined.

Germline CDR1 is SNHLY and CDR2 is FYNNEI. The CDR3 has 12 residues. Trimming took off 5 bases at V and 7 bases at J, with 9 bases between the two ends. The origin of this receptor is an adult who received the AZD1222 COVID-19 vaccine. The rearrangement uses TRBV2 and TRBJ2-1; D perhaps matches TRBD2 (5 bases). This specimen consisted of peripheral blood, obtained 28 days after the second AZD1222 dose. CDR3 in amino acids: CASSWTGNEQFF. CDR3 DNA sequence: TGTGCCAGCAGTTGGACTGGGAATGAGCAGTTCTTC.